The next 18 T cell receptor beta chains were all read from a single sample in a study of cytomegalovirus exposure and HLA in healthy donors. Primers included in the PCR were 60 Vbeta and 13 Jbeta primers. Some clones are missing from TCRdb's copy, which holds only in-frame ones; the method was immunoSEQ multiplex PCR. The sample holds roughly 130,000 clones, 50% to 75% seen once. The sequenced sample consisted of PBMCs. The receptors stem from a woman in her thirties or forties in good health and CMV-seropositive.

The rearrangement uses TRBV25-1 and TRBJ2-1, with D hard to call. Germline V gives CDR1 MGHDK, CDR2 SYGVNS. This CDR3 is 14 amino acids long. Trimming took 4 bases from V and 8 from J, leaving 15 bases between them. This CDR3 is CASSAGSGSDEQFF. The CDR3 bases are TGTGCCAGCAGTGCCGGTTCAGGCTCGGATGAGCAGTTCTTC.

V usage is TRBV29-1 and J usage is TRBJ1-4; D uncertain. Germline CDR1 SQVTM, CDR2 ANQGSEA. CDR3 size: 15 residues. V lost 5 bases to trimming and J lost 5 bases, with 18 bases between them. The CDR3 DNA reads TGCAGCGTTACAGATGTTAATGAACGGAATGAAAAACTGTTTTTT. It yields the protein CSVTDVNERNEKLFF. The whole variable domain, remainder taken from reference TRBV29-1 and TRBJ1-4, is SAVISQKPSRDICQRGTSLTIQCQVDSQVTMMFWYRQQPGQSLTLIATANQGSEATYESGFVIDKFPISRPNLTFSTLTVSNMSPEDSSIYLCSVTDVNERNEKLFFGSGTQLSVL.

This chain uses TRBV21-1 with TRBJ2-7; the tabulated D call, TRBD2, remains unverified against the DNA. TRBV21-1 is deemed a pseudogene. The CDR3 has 16 amino acids. CDR3 bases: TGTGCCAGCGCGGCTGGAGCGGGGGGGCCCTCCTACGAGCAGTACTTC. It codes for CASAAGAGGPSYEQYF.

The gene calls are TRBV21-1 and TRBJ1-5; the table's D call TRBD1 went unverified against the DNA. TRBV21-1 is termed a pseudogene. The CDR3 runs to 14 residues. The CDR3 loop is CASNGQVSNQPQHF. Here the CDR3 DNA reads TGTGCCAGCAATGGACAGGTTAGCAATCAGCCCCAGCATTTT.

The chain has TRBV6-1 and TRBJ1-1, with 7 bases matching TRBD1. This CDR3 spans 13 amino acids. J gave up 5 bases and V 5 bases, and 5 bases lay outside the gene matches. The germline V gene has CDR1 MNHNS and CDR2 SASEGT. CDR3 protein: CASSSLRGTEAFF. In DNA form, the CDR3 reads TGTGCCAGCAGTTCCCTCAGGGGGACTGAAGCTTTCTTT.

CDR3 sequence (DNA): TGTGCCAGCAGTTCCCACTTAGCGGCCCAGGATACGCAGTATTTT. Translated: CASSSHLAAQDTQYF. The rearrangement uses TRBV28 and TRBJ2-3, with D possibly TRBD2 on 6 matching bases. The germline gives CDR1 MDHEN, CDR2 SYDVKM. This CDR3 contains 15 residues. Trimming took off 4 bases at V and 6 bases at J, with 17 bases between the two ends.

The rearrangement uses TRBV9 and TRBJ2-3; the match to TRBD2 covers 16 bases. With V trimmed by 2 bases and J by 3 bases, 6 bases remained unmatched. The CDR3 has 18 amino acids. Germline V gene sequence: CDR1 SGDLS, CDR2 YYNGEE. CDR3: CASSVRGTSGGATDTQYF. In DNA form, the CDR3 reads TGTGCCAGCAGCGTCCGGGGGACTAGCGGGGGGGCGACAGATACGCAGTATTTT.

This clone was recorded a few times. The J gene is TRBJ1-4, the V gene TRBV19, with D unclear. This CDR3 is built from 13 residues. V gave up 2 bases and J gave up 5 bases, with 6 bases separating them. Germline V gene lookup returns CDR1 LNHDA and CDR2 SQIVND (reference sequence). In nucleotides, the CDR3 is TGTGCCAGTAGTATAACGGGGAATGAAAAACTGTTTTTT. Translated: CASSITGNEKLFF.

As DNA, the CDR3 is TGTGCCAGCAGCGTAGGGAGCGGGATAGATACGCAGTATTTT. Encoded protein: CASSVGSGIDTQYF. The rearrangement uses TRBV9 and TRBJ2-3; 7 bases fit TRBD2. CDR1 is SGDLS and CDR2 is YYNGEE in the germline V gene. The CDR3 length is 14 residues. Losses at the gene ends were 0 bases for V and 5 bases for J; bases not matched to a gene: 3.

The rearrangement uses TRBV6-5 and TRBJ1-1; 10 positions agree with TRBD1. Germline CDR1 is MNHEY and CDR2 is SVGAGI. The junction had 5 bases not matched to a gene; V was cut back by 4 bases and J by 6 bases. CDR3 size: 14 residues. The CDR3 loop is CASSSGTGVPEAFF. In DNA form, the CDR3 reads TGTGCCAGCAGTTCCGGGACAGGGGTCCCTGAAGCTTTCTTT.

The chain recombines TRBV2 with TRBJ1-2; D may be TRBD1 (6 bases). Trimming shortened V by 6 bases and J by 3 bases, and 14 bases separated the two germline ends. Germline lookup yields CDR1 SNHLY and CDR2 FYNNEI. This CDR3 is built from 14 residues. As DNA, the CDR3 is TGTGCCAGCAGCGGGCAGGGGACGGACTATGGCTACACCTTC. It yields the protein CASSGQGTDYGYTF.

V usage is TRBV10-3 and J usage is TRBJ2-5, with 11 bases identical to TRBD1. The CDR3 has 14 amino acids. Germline V CDR1 and CDR2: ENHRY, SYGVKD. The J segment lost 5 bases and the V segment lost 6 bases, leaving 5 bases of the junction unmatched. The CDR3 nucleotides read TGTGCCATCAGCCGGGACAGGGGGGCTGAGACCCAGTACTTC. Its protein is CAISRDRGAETQYF.

The J gene is TRBJ1-1, the V gene TRBV6-5; D is possibly TRBD1 (5 bases). Looked up from germline, CDR1 is MNHEY and CDR2 is SVGAGI. V dropped 5 bases and J dropped 0 bases, with 7 bases sitting between them. This CDR3 region has 13 residues. The CDR3: CASSDSLNTEAFF. CDR3 DNA: TGTGCCAGCAGTGACAGTCTGAACACTGAAGCTTTCTTT.

The rearrangement links TRBV6-4 to TRBJ2-3; TRBD2 agrees at 13 bases. From germline, CDR1 is MRHNA and CDR2 SNTAGT. With V trimmed by 6 bases and J by 0 bases, 6 bases remained unmatched. The CDR3 runs to 17 residues. CDR3 in amino acids: CASSPGLAGTSTDTQYF. The CDR3 DNA follows: TGTGCCAGCAGCCCGGGACTAGCGGGAACCAGCACAGATACGCAGTATTTT.

The J gene is TRBJ2-3, the V gene TRBV5-6; no firm D call. Deletions cut 0 bases from V and 5 bases from J, with 7 bases between. Per germline, CDR1 SGHDT and CDR2 YYEEEE. CDR3 length equals 13 residues. Written as DNA, the CDR3 is TGTGCCAGCAGCTTGGTACTCGGAGATACGCAGTATTTT. It translates to CASSLVLGDTQYF.

The V gene is TRBV4-1, the J gene TRBJ2-7; 7 bases are a match to TRBD1. Germline trimming cut 0 bases from V and 3 bases from J; bases unmatched to any gene: 5. CDR1 is MGHRA, CDR2 YSYEKL, per germline. This CDR3 region has 15 residues. In DNA, the CDR3 is TGCGCCAGCAGCCAAGATAGAGGGACAGTCTACGAGCAGTACTTC. This translates into CASSQDRGTVYEQYF.

J is TRBJ1-4 and V is TRBV6-1; no reliable D call. The germline gives CDR1 MNHNS, CDR2 SASEGT. V was trimmed by 6 bases and J by 15 bases, leaving 17 bases between them. The CDR3 is made up of 12 amino acids. The CDR3 protein is CASRGLEQRVFF. DNA of the CDR3: TGTGCCAGCAGGGGGTTAGAACAGAGGGTGTTTTTT.

This clone was found a few times. CDR3 sequence reads: CASSFGPLNTEAFF. CDR3 DNA: TGTGCCAGCAGTTTTGGCCCCTTGAACACTGAAGCTTTCTTT. The V gene is TRBV28, the J gene TRBJ1-1; D is ambiguous. V shed 3 bases and J shed 0 bases, with 8 bases lying between them. CDR1 and CDR2 (germline): MDHEN, SYDVKM. The CDR3 consists of 14 residues.